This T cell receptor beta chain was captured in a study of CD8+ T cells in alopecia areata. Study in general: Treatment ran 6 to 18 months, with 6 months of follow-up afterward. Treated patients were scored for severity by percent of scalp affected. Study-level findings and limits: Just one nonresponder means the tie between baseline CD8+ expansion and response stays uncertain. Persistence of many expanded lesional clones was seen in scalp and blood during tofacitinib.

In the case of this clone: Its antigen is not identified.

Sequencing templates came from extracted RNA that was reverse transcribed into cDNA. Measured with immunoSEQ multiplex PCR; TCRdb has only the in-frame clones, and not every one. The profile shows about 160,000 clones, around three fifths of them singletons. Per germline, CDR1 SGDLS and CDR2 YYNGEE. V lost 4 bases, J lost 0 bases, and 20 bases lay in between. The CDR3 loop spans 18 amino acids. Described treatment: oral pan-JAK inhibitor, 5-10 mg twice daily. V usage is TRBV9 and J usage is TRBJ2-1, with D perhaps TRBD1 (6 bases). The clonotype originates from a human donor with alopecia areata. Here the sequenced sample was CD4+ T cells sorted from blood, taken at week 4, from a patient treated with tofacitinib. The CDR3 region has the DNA TGTGCCAGCAGCCAAGTATCAGGGGCCCTGAGCTCCTACAATGAGCAGTTCTTC. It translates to CASSQVSGALSSYNEQFF.